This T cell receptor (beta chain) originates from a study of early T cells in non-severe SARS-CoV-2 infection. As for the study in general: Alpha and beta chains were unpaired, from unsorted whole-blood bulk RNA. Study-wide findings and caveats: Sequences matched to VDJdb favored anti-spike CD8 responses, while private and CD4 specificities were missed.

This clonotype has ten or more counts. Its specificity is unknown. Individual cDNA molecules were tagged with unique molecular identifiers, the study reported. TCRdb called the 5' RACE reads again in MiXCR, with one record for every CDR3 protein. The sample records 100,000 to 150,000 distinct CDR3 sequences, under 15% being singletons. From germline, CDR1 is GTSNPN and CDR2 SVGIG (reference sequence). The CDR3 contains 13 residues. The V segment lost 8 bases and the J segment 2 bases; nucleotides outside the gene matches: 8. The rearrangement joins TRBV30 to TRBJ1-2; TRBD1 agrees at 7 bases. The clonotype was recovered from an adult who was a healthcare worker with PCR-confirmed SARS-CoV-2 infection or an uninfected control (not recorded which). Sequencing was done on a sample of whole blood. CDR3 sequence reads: CAAAGQLNYGYTF. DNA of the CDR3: TGTGCCGCCGCGGGACAGCTAAACTATGGCTACACCTTC.